This T cell receptor beta chain came from a study of blood T cell repertoires in COVID-19. Study overall: Researchers got acute and convalescent COVID-19 samples from the United States, Italy and Spain. T cells, B-cell-depleted T cells, or PBMCs supplied cDNA or gDNA.

The germline V gene encodes CDR1 SGHTA and CDR2 FQGNSA. The germline V and J ends were trimmed by 5 bases and 5 bases, with 15 bases remaining between them. The CDR3 has 14 residues. Authors' processing steps: Cell counts per sample came from amplifying reference gene primers. TCRdb keeps only in-frame clones here, not all; method: immunoSEQ multiplex PCR. Clone size and the V and J calls come from that table; the DNA yielded D and trimming. The repertoire holds 90,000 to 140,000 clones, around 83% seen once, with approximately 15% in the top ten. The V call is TRBV7-2, the J call TRBJ2-5; D perhaps matches TRBD1 (6 bases). The sample was peripheral blood. The origin of this receptor is a woman aged 80 or over with acute or convalescent COVID-19. The CDR3 sequence is CASSIYQGRETQYF. The CDR3 DNA is TGTGCCAGCAGCATCTACCAGGGGCGTGAGACCCAGTACTTC.